A selection of T cell receptor beta chains follows, all from one sample in a study of cytomegalovirus exposure and HLA in healthy donors. Generated by immunoSEQ multiplex PCR, the TCRdb table keeps only in-frame clones and is missing some. The repertoire has some 130,000 clones, approximately 80% of them found once; the top ten carry over 2%. Sequencing input: PBMCs. Receptors originate from a man aged 25-45 years in good health and CMV-seronegative. Both conserved end residues are part of each CDR3. Fields, in order: clone size, J gene, V gene, D gene, CDR3 length, CDR3 protein, CDR3 DNA. The D gene is left open where the match is weak. For some rows the clone size is stated as once, few or many, or as a class when expanded; others skip it.

>once|TRBJ2-2|TRBV7-2|TRBD1|14
CASSLDRRSGELFF
TGTGCCAGCAGCTTGGACAGGCGTAGCGGGGAGCTGTTTTTT
>once|TRBJ2-7|TRBV27|TRBD1|13
CASTRGQGREQYF
TGTGCCAGCACCAGAGGACAGGGTCGCGAGCAGTACTTC
>-|TRBJ2-6|TRBV5-4|-|16
CASSLTGASGANVLTF
TGTGCCAGCAGCTTGACTGGGGCCTCTGGGGCCAACGTCCTGACTTTC
>-|TRBJ1-5|TRBV18|TRBD1|14
CASSVQGGGQPQHF
TGTGCCAGCTCAGTACAGGGGGGCGGTCAGCCCCAGCATTTT
>once|TRBJ2-7|TRBV18|TRBD1|15
CASSPGQGETYEQYF
TGTGCCAGCTCACCTGGACAGGGAGAGACCTACGAGCAGTACTTC
>-|TRBJ1-3|TRBV7-9|-|15
CASSFGDISGNTIYF
TGTGCCAGCAGCTTTGGGGACATCTCTGGAAACACCATATATTTT
>-|TRBJ2-3|TRBV6-1|-|13
CASSEVRGTGQYF
TGTGCCAGCAGTGAAGTACGAGGGACTGGGCAGTATTTT
>-|TRBJ1-1|TRBV19|TRBD1|14
CASSLGTANTEAFF
TGTGCCAGTAGCCTTGGGACAGCGAACACTGAAGCTTTCTTT
>-|TRBJ2-7|TRBV28|TRBD2|15
CASSLASGSDHEQYF
TGTGCCAGCAGTTTGGCTAGCGGGAGTGATCACGAGCAGTACTTC
>once|TRBJ1-6|TRBV6-1|TRBD1|16
CASSEASGTGYSPLHF
TGTGCCAGCAGTGAAGCTTCCGGGACAGGGTATTCACCCCTCCACTTT
>-|TRBJ2-7|TRBV14|TRBD2|15
CASSQDAGGFYEQYF
TGTGCCAGCAGCCAAGATGCGGGAGGGTTCTACGAGCAGTACTTC
>-|TRBJ1-1|TRBV5-6|TRBD1|14
CASSGTGVNAEAFF
TGTGCCAGCAGCGGGACAGGGGTGAACGCTGAAGCTTTCTTT
>-|TRBJ2-7|TRBV19|-|15
CASSIGLAGTYEQYF
TGTGCCAGTAGTATCGGTTTGGCAGGGACCTACGAGCAGTACTTC
>-|TRBJ1-2|TRBV7-9|-|10
CASGIYGYTF
TGTGCCTCGGGTATTTATGGCTACACCTTC
>-|TRBJ2-7|TRBV30|-|12
CAWSFGGYEQYF
TGTGCCTGGAGTTTCGGGGGCTACGAGCAGTACTTC
>-|TRBJ2-1|TRBV6-4|TRBD2|16
CASSLSGANSYNEQFF
TGTGCCAGCAGTCTTAGCGGGGCTAACTCCTACAATGAGCAGTTCTTC
>few|TRBJ2-7|TRBV6-1|TRBD1|13
CASRLRDRDEQYF
TGTGCCAGCAGACTACGGGACAGGGACGAGCAGTACTTC
>once|TRBJ1-1|TRBV27|-|15
CASSLRAGINTEAFF
TGTGCCAGCAGTTTGAGGGCGGGTATCAACACTGAAGCTTTCTTT
>-|TRBJ1-1|TRBV10-3|TRBD1|14
CAISNTGANTEAFF
TGTGCCATCAGTAACACAGGGGCGAACACTGAAGCTTTCTTT
>once|TRBJ2-1|TRBV5-4|TRBD2|15
CASSLVGSGRMRQFF
TGTGCCAGCAGCTTGGTTGGTAGCGGGAGAATGAGGCAGTTCTTC
>once|TRBJ2-5|TRBV28|-|14
CASSSGATQETQYF
TGTGCCAGCAGTTCTGGGGCCACGCAAGAGACCCAGTACTTC
>-|TRBJ2-7|TRBV29-1|TRBD2|12
CSVKSGGYEQYF
TGCAGCGTTAAAAGCGGGGGGTACGAGCAGTACTTC
>-|TRBJ2-7|TRBV11-2|-|16
CASSPQPYRDAYEQYF
TGTGCCAGCAGCCCCCAACCCTACAGGGATGCCTACGAGCAGTACTTC
>-|TRBJ2-2|TRBV18|-|12
CASSPSSGELFF
TGTGCCAGCTCACCAAGCTCCGGGGAGCTGTTTTTT
>-|TRBJ2-3|TRBV4-2|-|17
CASSLEGLALATDTQYF
TGTGCCAGCAGCTTGGAAGGTTTAGCCCTAGCAACAGATACGCAGTATTTT
>-|TRBJ2-7|TRBV9|-|15
CALSVRGAYSHEQYF
TGTGCCCTCAGCGTCCGAGGAGCCTACTCCCACGAGCAGTACTTC
>-|TRBJ2-7|TRBV29-1|TRBD2|14
CSVVRSGSTAEQYF
TGCAGCGTTGTAAGGAGCGGGAGTACGGCCGAGCAGTACTTC
>-|TRBJ1-1|TRBV10-2|-|14
CASKGTLGDTEAFF
TGCGCCAGCAAGGGCACCCTAGGGGACACTGAAGCTTTCTTT
>-|TRBJ2-3|TRBV7-9|TRBD1|16
CASARGTGVIADTQYF
TGTGCCAGCGCCCGGGGGACAGGGGTCATCGCAGATACGCAGTATTTT
>once|TRBJ2-7|TRBV5-1|TRBD2|16
CASSSLPGLAGEGQYF
TGCGCCAGCAGCTCTCTCCCGGGACTAGCGGGTGAGGGGCAGTACTTC
>-|TRBJ2-3|TRBV14|-|14
CASSQIGGTDTQYF
TGTGCCAGCAGCCAAATCGGGGGCACAGATACGCAGTATTTT
>-|TRBJ2-7|TRBV30|-|12
CAWSRSSYEQYF
TGTGCCTGGAGCCGGAGCTCCTACGAGCAGTACTTC
>-|TRBJ2-5|TRBV5-1|-|13
CASSPDYRETQYF
TGCGCCAGCAGCCCAGATTACCGAGAGACCCAGTACTTC
>-|TRBJ2-5|TRBV18|TRBD2|17
CASSPRPLAAYQETQYF
TGTGCCAGCTCACCACGCCCACTAGCGGCGTACCAAGAGACCCAGTACTTC
>few|TRBJ1-4|TRBV5-1|TRBD1|16
CASSWGQGSLREKLFF
TGCGCCAGCAGCTGGGGACAGGGCTCATTAAGGGAAAAACTGTTTTTT
>-|TRBJ1-1|TRBV4-1|TRBD1|14
CASSPSQGAIEAFF
TGCGCCAGCAGCCCTTCCCAGGGGGCAATTGAAGCTTTCTTT
>-|TRBJ2-7|TRBV11-2|TRBD1|14
CASSPGTGGYEQYF
TGTGCCAGCAGCCCCGGGACAGGGGGCTACGAGCAGTACTTC
>once|TRBJ2-5|TRBV7-9|-|12
CASSSLRETQYF
TGTGCCAGCAGCTCACTTCGGGAGACCCAGTACTTC
>-|TRBJ2-1|TRBV23-1|TRBD2|15
CASSPYGRAYNEQFF
TGCGCCAGCAGTCCCTACGGGAGGGCCTACAATGAGCAGTTCTTC
>once|TRBJ2-1|TRBV11-2|-|14
CASSLGLPRSEQFF
TGTGCCAGCAGCTTGGGACTGCCGCGGAGTGAGCAGTTCTTC
>-|TRBJ2-1|TRBV2|-|14
CASNGVSSYNEQFF
TGTGCCAGCAACGGGGTGAGCTCCTACAATGAGCAGTTCTTC
>-|TRBJ2-6|TRBV28|TRBD1|15
CASSRQGTGANVLTF
TGTGCCAGCAGTCGACAGGGAACTGGGGCCAACGTCCTGACTTTC
>-|TRBJ1-5|TRBV7-2|-|15
CASSASGTRNQPQHF
TGTGCCAGCAGCGCCTCCGGGACAAGAAATCAGCCCCAGCATTTT
>-|TRBJ2-4|TRBV29-1|-|13
CSARRGSGHIQYF
TGCAGCGCACGTCGGGGGTCTGGACACATTCAGTACTTC
>-|TRBJ2-1|TRBV30|-|11
CAWSLVRGQFF
TGTGCCTGGAGTCTGGTCAGGGGGCAGTTCTTC
>-|TRBJ2-1|TRBV29-1|TRBD1|14
CSALTGSSYNEQFF
TGCAGCGCCCTGACAGGGAGCTCCTACAATGAGCAGTTCTTC
>-|TRBJ2-1|TRBV5-1|TRBD2|15
CASSLSLAGINEQFF
TGCGCCAGCAGCTTGTCACTAGCGGGTATCAATGAGCAGTTCTTC
>-|TRBJ1-4|TRBV19|-|14
CASRLQGTKEKLFF
TGTGCCAGTAGGCTGCAGGGGACTAAGGAAAAACTGTTTTTT
>-|TRBJ2-7|TRBV2|-|13
CASSDSELEEQYF
TGTGCCAGCAGTGATTCGGAGCTGGAGGAGCAGTACTTC
>-|TRBJ2-2|TRBV4-1|-|13
CASSHSNTGELFF
TGCGCCAGCAGCCACTCCAACACCGGGGAGCTGTTTTTT
>once|TRBJ2-7|TRBV5-1|TRBD2|13
CASGLAARYEQYF
TGCGCCAGTGGGCTAGCGGCCCGATACGAGCAGTACTTC
>-|TRBJ1-2|TRBV28|-|15
CASSLGEGANYGYTF
TGTGCCAGCAGCCTAGGCGAGGGAGCTAACTATGGCTACACCTTC
>-|TRBJ2-7|TRBV5-1|-|12
CASSSLSYEQYF
TGCGCCAGCAGCTCTCTCTCCTACGAGCAGTACTTC
>-|TRBJ2-7|TRBV7-2|-|16
CASSLGSSAYSYEQYF
TGTGCCAGCAGCTTAGGGTCTAGCGCGTACTCCTACGAGCAGTACTTC
>-|TRBJ1-2|TRBV30|-|12
CAYRDLSYGYTF
TGTGCCTACAGGGATCTTAGCTATGGCTACACCTTC
>once|TRBJ2-3|TRBV12-5|TRBD2|16
CASGPGSRLAGQTQYF
TGTGCTAGTGGTCCCGGTAGTAGACTAGCGGGACAAACGCAGTATTTT
>few|TRBJ2-1|TRBV30|TRBD2|15
CAWITGLAGAVEQFF
TGTGCCTGGATTACGGGACTAGCGGGAGCGGTTGAGCAGTTCTTC
>-|TRBJ2-2|TRBV7-8|-|16
CASSLRAGTNTGELFF
TGTGCCAGCAGCTTAAGGGCGGGAACGAACACCGGGGAGCTGTTTTTT